This TCR beta chain was documented in a study of cytomegalovirus exposure and HLA in healthy donors. Points from the study as a whole: The availability of immune exposure information extended only to CMV serostatus.

Germline values: CDR1 MNHEY, CDR2 SMNVEV (reference sequence). Trimming stripped 5 bases from V and 3 bases from J, with 10 bases between. This CDR3 is 13 amino acids long. A remark on this clone: The target antigen is unknown.

The primer mix had 60 Vbeta and 13 Jbeta primers. TCRdb keeps only in-frame clones here, not all; method: immunoSEQ multiplex PCR. Of 250,000 to 350,000 clones in the sample, approximately 90% were seen once. This TCR was sampled from a woman aged 18-35 years in good health and CMV-seronegative. This chain connects TRBV27 to TRBJ1-1, with D possibly TRBD1 on 6 matching bases. Input material: PBMCs. CDR3 sequence (DNA): TGTGCCAGCAGTGCTACAGGGTACACTGAAGCTTTCTTT. Amino acids: CASSATGYTEAFF.